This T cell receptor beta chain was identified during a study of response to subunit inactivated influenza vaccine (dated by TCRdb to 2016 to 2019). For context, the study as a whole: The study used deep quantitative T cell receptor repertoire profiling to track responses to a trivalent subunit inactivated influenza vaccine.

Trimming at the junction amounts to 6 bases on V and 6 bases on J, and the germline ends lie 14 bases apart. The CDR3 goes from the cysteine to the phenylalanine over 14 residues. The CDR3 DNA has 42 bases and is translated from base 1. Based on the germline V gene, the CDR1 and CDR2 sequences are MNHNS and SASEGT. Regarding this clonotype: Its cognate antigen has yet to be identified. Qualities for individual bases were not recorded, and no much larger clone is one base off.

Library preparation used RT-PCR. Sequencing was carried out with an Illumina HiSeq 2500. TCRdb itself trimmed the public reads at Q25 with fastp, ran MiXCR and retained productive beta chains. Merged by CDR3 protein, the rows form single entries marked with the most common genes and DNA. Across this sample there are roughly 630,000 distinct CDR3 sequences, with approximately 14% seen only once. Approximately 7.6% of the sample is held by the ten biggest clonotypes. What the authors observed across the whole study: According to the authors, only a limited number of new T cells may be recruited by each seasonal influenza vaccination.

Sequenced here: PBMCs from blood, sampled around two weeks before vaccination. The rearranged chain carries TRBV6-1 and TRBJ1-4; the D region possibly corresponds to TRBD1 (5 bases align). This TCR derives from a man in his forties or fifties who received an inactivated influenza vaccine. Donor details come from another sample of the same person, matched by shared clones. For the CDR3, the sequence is CASRPGTLHEKLFF. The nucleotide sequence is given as TGTGCCAGCAGACCGGGGACTCTTCATGAAAAACTGTTTTTT.